The 23 T cell receptor beta chains listed next were all sequenced from one sample in a study of neurological immune-mediated disorders. TCRdb re-analysed the 5' RACE reads in MiXCR, keeping a single row per CDR3 protein. The sample records 65,000 to 85,000 distinct CDR3 sequences, roughly 3.1% being singletons. Material: PBMCs. The receptors derive from a woman in her fifties or sixties with multiple sclerosis.

This clonotype occurred many times. The chain is built from TRBV7-2 and TRBJ1-2; 9 bases agree with TRBD1. The germline CDR1 and CDR2 sequences are SGHTA and FQGNSA. Unmatched junction bases numbered 8, after V lost 4 bases and J lost 5 bases. The CDR3 is 15 residues long. The CDR3 spells CASSYTGGAGYGYTF. Here the CDR3 DNA reads TGTGCCAGCAGCTACACAGGGGGCGCTGGTTATGGCTACACCTTC. Drawing the rest from reference TRBV7-2 and TRBJ1-2, the complete variable domain is GAGVSQSPSNKVTEKGKDVELRCDPISGHTALYWYRQSLGQGLEFLIYFQGNSAPDKSGLPSDRFSAERTGGSVSTLTIQRTQQEDSAVYLCASSYTGGAGYGYTFGSGTRLTVV.

In this sample, this clonotype turned up many times. The J gene is TRBJ2-3, the V gene TRBV9; D is undetermined. CDR1 and CDR2 (germline): SGDLS, YYNGEE. V lost 4 bases to trimming and J lost 2 bases, with 11 bases between them. CDR3 length: 14 amino acids. For the CDR3, the DNA is TGTGCCAGCAGCCGCACTTGGGCCACAGATACGCAGTATTTT. Residues: CASSRTWATDTQYF.

This clonotype has at least ten counts. The rearrangement links TRBV5-1 to TRBJ2-1; 12 bases align to TRBD2. With 5 bases clipped from V and 9 bases from J, the junction kept 9 bases outside the gene matches. The CDR3 loop spans 15 amino acids. The germline CDR1 and CDR2 sequences are SGHRS and YFSETQ. CDR3 nucleotides: TGCGCCAGCAGTCTTACGACTAGCGGGGGAGGTGAGCAGTTCTTC. Residues: CASSLTTSGGGEQFF. Full variable domain (outside the CDR3, taken from reference TRBV5-1 and TRBJ2-1): KAGVTQTPRYLIKTRGQQVTLSCSPISGHRSVSWYQQTPGQGLQFLFEYFSETQRNKGNFPGRFSGRQFSNSRSEMNVSTLELGDSALYLCASSLTTSGGGEQFFGPGTRLTVL.

This clonotype was recorded many times. The rearrangement uses TRBV10-3 and TRBJ1-1, with TRBD1 identical over 8 bases. V shed 7 bases and J 0 bases; nucleotides not matched to a gene: 4. CDR1 is ENHRY, CDR2 SYGVKD, per germline. The CDR3 spans 14 residues. CDR3 loop: CAITWDRLNTEAFF. The CDR3 nucleotides read TGTGCCATCACCTGGGACAGGCTGAACACTGAAGCTTTCTTT.

This clonotype was counted many times. This chain joins TRBV20-1 and TRBJ1-1; tentative D call: TRBD1 (5 bases). The length of the CDR3 is 12 residues. Trimming took 7 bases from V and 7 from J, leaving 16 bases between them. Germline CDR1 and CDR2: DFQATT and SNEGSKA (reference sequence). The CDR3 loop is CSVPRGVSEAFF. The CDR3 nucleotides read TGCAGTGTCCCCAGAGGGGTCAGTGAAGCTTTCTTT.

Note on this clonotype: Since a much larger clone is just one base distant, this may be a read error. The rearrangement joins TRBV27 to TRBJ1-5; D gene unclear. The V gene's germline CDR1 is MNHEY and CDR2 SMNVEV (reference sequence). The CDR3 extends over 9 amino acids. In DNA, the CDR3 is TGTGCCAGCGGCCAGCCCCAGAATTTT. The encoded protein is CASGQPQNF.

This clonotype was found many times. This chain joins TRBV20-1 and TRBJ1-2; D gene ambiguous. The CDR3 loop spans 13 amino acids. The germline gives CDR1 DFQATT, CDR2 SNEGSKA (reference sequence). V was cut by 1 base and J by 3 bases, with 9 bases left in between. DNA for the CDR3: TGCAGTGCTAGAGTTGACACACACTATGGCTACACCTTC. Translated, it gives CSARVDTHYGYTF.

Many counts were recorded for this clonotype. The V and J genes are TRBV18 and TRBJ2-2; 12 bases line up with TRBD1. The V and J ends lost 5 bases and 0 bases, in that order; junction bases with no gene match: 1. Germline CDR1 reads KGHSH; CDR2 reads LQKENI. The CDR3 is 16 residues long. The CDR3 coding sequence is TGTGCCAGCTCAAGGGACAGGGGGCCGAACACCGGGGAGCTGTTTTTT. Translation: CASSRDRGPNTGELFF.

This clonotype was counted ten times or more. The chain couples TRBV6-5 to TRBJ2-3, with 8 nucleotides matching TRBD2. CDR3 size: 17 residues. Germline values: CDR1 MNHEY, CDR2 SVGAGI. J lost 0 bases, V lost 5 bases, and 10 bases had no gene match. CDR3 loop: CASSSHGAGASTDTQYF. The CDR3 nucleotides are TGTGCCAGCAGTAGTCACGGAGCGGGGGCCAGCACAGATACGCAGTATTTT.

This clonotype was counted at least ten times. The J gene is TRBJ1-6, the V gene TRBV5-1; 8 positions match TRBD1. This CDR3 spans 15 amino acids. Unmatched junction bases numbered 6, after V lost 4 bases and J lost 6 bases. The germline V gene encodes CDR1 SGHRS and CDR2 YFSETQ. CDR3 in DNA: TGCGCCAGCAGCCTTCGGACAGGGAGTAATTCACCCCTCCACTTT. Protein sequence: CASSLRTGSNSPLHF.

This clonotype was recorded many times. The chain recombines TRBV20-1 with TRBJ2-3; 13 bases match TRBD2. This CDR3 is 17 amino acids long. The germline V gene encodes CDR1 DFQATT and CDR2 SNEGSKA (reference sequence). V shed 3 bases and J 5 bases; nucleotides not matched to a gene: 11. In DNA form, the CDR3 reads TGCAGTGCTAGTAGAGAATCCGGGACTAGCGGGGAAGATACGCAGTATTTT. Its protein is CSASRESGTSGEDTQYF.

In its sample, this clonotype was seen many times. CDR3 bases: TGTGCCAGCTCCCCGGGACTCAATCAGCCCCAGCATTTT. It codes for CASSPGLNQPQHF. The chain uses TRBV6-6 and TRBJ1-5; D perhaps matches TRBD1 (5 bases). In germline, CDR1 is MNHNY, CDR2 SVGAGI (reference sequence). V was clipped by 8 bases and J by 3 bases, with 11 bases between them. This CDR3 spans 13 amino acids.

This clonotype was detected ten times or more. The gene calls are TRBV18 and TRBJ1-2, with TRBD1 matching 8 bases. The CDR3 runs to 16 residues. After removal of 5 bases from V and 4 bases from J, the junction contained 12 bases not matched to a gene. Germline-derived CDR1 and CDR2 are KGHSH and LQKENI. CDR3 loop: CASSETSGQGSYGYTF. The CDR3 DNA is TGTGCCAGCTCAGAAACCTCCGGACAGGGAAGCTATGGCTACACCTTC.

In its sample, this clonotype was seen many times. The chain combines TRBV27 with TRBJ2-3, with 7 nucleotides matching TRBD1. CDR3 length equals 16 residues. Germline V gene data show CDR1 as MNHEY and CDR2 as SMNVEV (reference sequence). Trimming at V came to 0 bases and at J to 0 bases, leaving 3 bases not matched to a gene. The CDR3 here is CASSLSDRLSTDTQYF. The DNA of the CDR3 is TGTGCCAGCAGTTTATCGGACAGGCTGAGCACAGATACGCAGTATTTT.

This clonotype was found many times. V and J are TRBV20-1 and TRBJ1-1; D may be TRBD1 (5 bases). The CDR3 is made up of 14 amino acids. Germline-derived CDR1 and CDR2 are DFQATT and SNEGSKA (reference sequence). Trimming removed 5 bases from V and 3 bases from J, with 16 bases in between. The CDR3 spells CSAGDGGMHTEAFF. CDR3 sequence (DNA): TGCAGTGCTGGGGACGGGGGGATGCACACTGAAGCTTTCTTT.

The CDR3, as DNA: TGCGCCAGCAGCTTGGCTGGACTAGCGGGGTGGTACAATGAGCAGTTCTTC. It codes for CASSLAGLAGWYNEQFF. The chain is built from TRBV5-1 and TRBJ2-1; 12 nucleotides agree with TRBD2. The V segment lost 0 bases and the J segment 4 bases; nucleotides outside the gene matches: 5. This CDR3 has 17 residues. CDR1 is SGHRS and CDR2 is YFSETQ in the germline V gene.

This clonotype has at least ten counts. This CDR3 is CASSVPMGTKTEAFF. The CDR3 DNA sequence: TGTGCCAGCAGCGTACCGATGGGGACCAAAACTGAAGCTTTCTTT. The V call is TRBV9, the J call TRBJ1-1; D may be TRBD1 (5 bases). Germline V gives CDR1 SGDLS, CDR2 YYNGEE. The germline V and J ends were trimmed by 1 base and 5 bases, with 15 bases remaining between them. There are 15 residues in the CDR3.

This clonotype was seen repeatedly, ten times or more. The chain recombines TRBV12-3 or TRBV12-4 with TRBJ2-3; the match to TRBD2 covers 13 bases. This CDR3 contains 16 residues. V lost 6 bases, J lost 4 bases, and 7 bases stayed unmatched. Written as DNA, the CDR3 is TGTGCCAGCAGGGGTACTAGCGGGAGGGCCCCAGATACGCAGTATTTT. It translates to CASRGTSGRAPDTQYF.

Many counts were recorded for this clonotype. V is TRBV15 and J is TRBJ2-7; maybe TRBD1 (5 bases). The V end was cut by 3 bases, the J end by 5 bases, with 11 bases between. CDR1 is LNHNV, CDR2 YYDKDF, per germline (reference sequence). This CDR3 contains 13 residues. The CDR3 region is CATSREGAHEQYF. The CDR3 DNA reads as TGTGCCACCAGCAGGGAAGGGGCCCACGAGCAGTACTTC.

There are many counts of this clonotype. The junction departs from the called germline gene at one end, perhaps through a read error. J is TRBJ2-1 and V is TRBV20-1, with no clear D. The CDR3 covers 12 residues. Germline lookup yields CDR1 DFQATT and CDR2 SNEGSKA (reference sequence). The CDR3 nucleotides read TGCAGTGCTAGACCCTCCCACAATGAGCAGTTCTTC. Amino acids: CSARPSHNEQFF.

This clonotype was recorded a few times. This chain links TRBV6-2 or TRBV6-3 with TRBJ1-2; 9 bases are a match to TRBD1. The V gene end was trimmed by 6 bases and the J gene end by 4 bases; junction bases not matched to a gene: 9. The CDR3 has 15 amino acids. Germline V gene sequence: CDR1 MNHEY, CDR2 SVGEGT. The CDR3 sequence: CASRIQGARIYGYTF. DNA for the CDR3: TGTGCCAGCAGGATACAGGGGGCGAGGATCTATGGCTACACCTTC.

At least ten counts were recorded for this clonotype. The chain recombines TRBV20-1 with TRBJ2-5; TRBD1 agrees at 10 bases. V lost 2 bases to trimming and J lost 4 bases; unmatched junction nucleotides: 7. The CDR3 has 15 residues. CDR1 is DFQATT and CDR2 is SNEGSKA in the germline V gene (reference sequence). CDR3 nucleotides: TGCAGTGCTAGAAGACAGGGGGCGGGTGGAGAGACCCAGTACTTC. It codes for CSARRQGAGGETQYF.

This clonotype was observed at least ten times. V gene TRBV4-3 combines with J gene TRBJ2-7; the D gene could be TRBD1 or TRBD2 (5 bases each). The CDR3 has 17 residues. The V end was cut by 0 bases, the J end by 2 bases, with 17 bases between. Germline V gene data show CDR1 as LGHNA and CDR2 as YSLEER. The CDR3 DNA reads TGCGCCAGCAGCCAAGAAGGGCCCGGGACGGTGCCCTACGAGCAGTACTTC. It yields the protein CASSQEGPGTVPYEQYF.